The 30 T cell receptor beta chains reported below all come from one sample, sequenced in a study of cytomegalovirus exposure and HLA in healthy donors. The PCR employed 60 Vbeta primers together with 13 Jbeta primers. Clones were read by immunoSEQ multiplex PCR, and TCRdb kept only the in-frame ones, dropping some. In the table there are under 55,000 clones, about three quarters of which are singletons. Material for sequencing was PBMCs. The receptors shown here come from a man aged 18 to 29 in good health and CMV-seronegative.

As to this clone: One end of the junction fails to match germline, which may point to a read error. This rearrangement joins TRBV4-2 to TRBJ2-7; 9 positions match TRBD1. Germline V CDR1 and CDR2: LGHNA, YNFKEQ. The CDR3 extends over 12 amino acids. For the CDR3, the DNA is TGTGCCAGCAGCCCCCCCGGGACAGGGACTACCTTC. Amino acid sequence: CASSPPGTGTTF.

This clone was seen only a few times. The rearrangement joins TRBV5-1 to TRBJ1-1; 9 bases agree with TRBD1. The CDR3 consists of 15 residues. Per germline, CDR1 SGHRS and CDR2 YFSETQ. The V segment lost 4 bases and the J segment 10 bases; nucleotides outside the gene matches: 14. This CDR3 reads CASSQRTGADLGAFF. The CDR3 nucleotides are TGCGCCAGCAGCCAAAGGACAGGGGCCGACCTGGGAGCTTTCTTT.

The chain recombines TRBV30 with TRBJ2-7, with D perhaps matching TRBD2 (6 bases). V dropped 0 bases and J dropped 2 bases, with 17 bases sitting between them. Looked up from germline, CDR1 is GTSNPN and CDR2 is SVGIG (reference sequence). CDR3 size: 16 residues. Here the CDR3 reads CAWSVLRIGSTYEQYF. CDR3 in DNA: TGTGCCTGGAGTGTACTTCGTATCGGGAGCACCTACGAGCAGTACTTC.

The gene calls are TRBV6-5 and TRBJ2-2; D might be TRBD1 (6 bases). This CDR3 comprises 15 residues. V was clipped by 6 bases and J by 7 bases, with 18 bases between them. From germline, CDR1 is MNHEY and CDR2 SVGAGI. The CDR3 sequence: CASRPQGVGFGELFF. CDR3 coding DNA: TGTGCCAGCAGACCACAGGGAGTGGGTTTCGGGGAGCTGTTTTTT.

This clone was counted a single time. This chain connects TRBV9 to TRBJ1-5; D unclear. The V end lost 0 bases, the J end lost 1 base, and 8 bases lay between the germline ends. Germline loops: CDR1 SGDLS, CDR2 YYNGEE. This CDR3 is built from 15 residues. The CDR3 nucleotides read TGTGCCAGCAGCGTAGGTTTACAGAGCAATCAGCCCCAGCATTTT. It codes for CASSVGLQSNQPQHF.

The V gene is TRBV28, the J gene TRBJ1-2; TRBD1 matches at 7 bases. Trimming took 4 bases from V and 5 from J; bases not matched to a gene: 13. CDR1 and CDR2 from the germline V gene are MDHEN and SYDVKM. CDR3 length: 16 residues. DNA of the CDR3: TGTGCCAGCAGTTCCAACTGGTCCGGGACAGTATATGGCTACACCTTC. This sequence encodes CASSSNWSGTVYGYTF.

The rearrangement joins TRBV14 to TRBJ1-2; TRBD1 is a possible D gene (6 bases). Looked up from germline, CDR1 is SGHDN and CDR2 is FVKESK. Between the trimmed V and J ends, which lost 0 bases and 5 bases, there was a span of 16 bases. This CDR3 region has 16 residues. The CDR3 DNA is TGTGCCAGCAGCCAAGATGGGGGGGCCCTGGAGTATGGCTACACCTTC. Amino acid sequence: CASSQDGGALEYGYTF.

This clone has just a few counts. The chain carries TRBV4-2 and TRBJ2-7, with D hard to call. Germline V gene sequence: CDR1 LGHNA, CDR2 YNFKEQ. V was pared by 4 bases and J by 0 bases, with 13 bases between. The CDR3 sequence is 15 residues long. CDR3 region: CASSLEAESSYEQYF. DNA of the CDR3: TGTGCCAGCAGCCTCGAGGCTGAAAGCTCCTACGAGCAGTACTTC.

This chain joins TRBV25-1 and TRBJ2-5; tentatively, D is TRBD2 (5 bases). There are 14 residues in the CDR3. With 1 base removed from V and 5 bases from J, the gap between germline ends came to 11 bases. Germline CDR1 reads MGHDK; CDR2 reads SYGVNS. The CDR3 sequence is CASSESVSGETQYF. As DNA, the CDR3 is TGTGCCAGCAGTGAATCGGTCTCGGGGGAGACCCAGTACTTC.

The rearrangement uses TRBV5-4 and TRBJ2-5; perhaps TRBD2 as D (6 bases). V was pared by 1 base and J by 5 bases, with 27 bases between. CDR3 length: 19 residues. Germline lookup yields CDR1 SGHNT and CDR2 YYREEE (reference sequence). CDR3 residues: CASSLQSPLGAGTEETQYF. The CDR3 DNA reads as TGTGCCAGCAGCTTGCAATCCCCTCTCGGGGCGGGAACGGAGGAGACCCAGTACTTC. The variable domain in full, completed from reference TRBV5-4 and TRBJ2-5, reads ETGVTQSPTHLIKTRGQQVTLRCSSQSGHNTVSWYQQALGQGPQFIFQYYREEENGRGNFPPRFSGLQFPNYSSELNVNALELDDSALYLCASSLQSPLGAGTEETQYFGPGTRLLVL.

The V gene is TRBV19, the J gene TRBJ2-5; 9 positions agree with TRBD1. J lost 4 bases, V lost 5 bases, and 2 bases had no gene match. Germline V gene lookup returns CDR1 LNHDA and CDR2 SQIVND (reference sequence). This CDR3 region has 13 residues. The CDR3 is CASSEQGAETQYF. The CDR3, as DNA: TGTGCCAGTAGTGAACAGGGGGCAGAGACCCAGTACTTC.

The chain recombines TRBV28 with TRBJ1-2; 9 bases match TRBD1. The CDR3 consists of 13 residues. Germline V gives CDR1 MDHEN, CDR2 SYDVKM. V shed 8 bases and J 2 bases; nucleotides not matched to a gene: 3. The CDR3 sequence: CASYRGQNYGYTF. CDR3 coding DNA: TGTGCCAGCTACAGGGGGCAGAACTATGGCTACACCTTC.

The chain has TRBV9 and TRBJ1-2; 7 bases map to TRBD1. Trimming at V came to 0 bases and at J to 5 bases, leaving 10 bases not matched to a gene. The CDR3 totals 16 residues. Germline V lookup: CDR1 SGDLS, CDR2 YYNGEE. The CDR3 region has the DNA TGTGCCAGCAGCGTAGACAGGAGGCAGGGGGATTATGGCTACACCTTC. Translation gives CASSVDRRQGDYGYTF. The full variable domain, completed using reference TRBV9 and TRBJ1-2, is DSGVTQTPKHLITATGQRVTLRCSPRSGDLSVYWYQQSLDQGLQFLIQYYNGEERAKGNILERFSAQQFPDLHSELNLSSLELGDSALYFCASSVDRRQGDYGYTFGSGTRLTVV.

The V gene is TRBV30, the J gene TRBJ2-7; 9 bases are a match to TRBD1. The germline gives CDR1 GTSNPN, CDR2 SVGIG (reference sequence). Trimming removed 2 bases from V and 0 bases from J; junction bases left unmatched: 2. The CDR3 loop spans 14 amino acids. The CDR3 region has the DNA TGTGCCTGGAGTAGGACAGGGGACTCCTACGAGCAGTACTTC. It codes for CAWSRTGDSYEQYF.

The CDR3 coding sequence is TGTGCCAGCACCCACCTGGGGGGAAGGAGCTCCTACGAGCAGTACTTC. Its protein product is CASTHLGGRSSYEQYF. The genes are TRBV11-2 and TRBJ2-7, with D possibly TRBD2 on 6 matching bases. The length of the CDR3 is 16 residues. CDR1 and CDR2 from the germline V gene are SGHAT and FQNNGV. Deletions cut 7 bases from V and 0 bases from J, with 19 bases between.

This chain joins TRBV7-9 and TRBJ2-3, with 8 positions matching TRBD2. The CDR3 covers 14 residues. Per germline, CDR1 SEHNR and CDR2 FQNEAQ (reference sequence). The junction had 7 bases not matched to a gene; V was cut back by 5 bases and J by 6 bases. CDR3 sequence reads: CASSRPGLVDTQYF. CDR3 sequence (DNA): TGTGCCAGCAGCCGGCCGGGACTAGTGGATACGCAGTATTTT.

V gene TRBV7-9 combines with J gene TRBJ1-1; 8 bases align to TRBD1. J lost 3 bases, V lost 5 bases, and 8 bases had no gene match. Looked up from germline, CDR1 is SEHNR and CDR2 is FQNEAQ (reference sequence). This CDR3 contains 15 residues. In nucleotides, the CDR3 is TGTGCCAGCAGCCGAACAGGGGGTCTATACACTGAAGCTTTCTTT. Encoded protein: CASSRTGGLYTEAFF.

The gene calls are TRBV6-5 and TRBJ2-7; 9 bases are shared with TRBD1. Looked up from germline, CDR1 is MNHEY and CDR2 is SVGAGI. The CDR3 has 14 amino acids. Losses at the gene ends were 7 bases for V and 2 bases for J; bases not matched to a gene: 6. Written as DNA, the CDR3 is TGTGCCAGCACCTACGGGACAGGGACCTACGAGCAGTACTTC. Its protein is CASTYGTGTYEQYF.

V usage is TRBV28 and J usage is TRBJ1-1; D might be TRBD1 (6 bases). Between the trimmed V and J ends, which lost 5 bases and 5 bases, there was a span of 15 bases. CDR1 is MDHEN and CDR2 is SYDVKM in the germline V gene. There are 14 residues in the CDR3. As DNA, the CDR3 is TGTGCCAGCAGTAATACCGGGGGGCGTACTGAAGCTTTCTTT. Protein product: CASSNTGGRTEAFF.

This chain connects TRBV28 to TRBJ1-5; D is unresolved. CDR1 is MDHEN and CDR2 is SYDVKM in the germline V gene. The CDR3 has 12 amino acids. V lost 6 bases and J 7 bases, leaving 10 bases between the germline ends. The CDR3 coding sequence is TGTGCCAGCAGCCAGGCAGCCCAGCCCCAGCATTTT. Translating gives CASSQAAQPQHF. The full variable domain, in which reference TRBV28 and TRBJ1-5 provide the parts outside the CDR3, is DVKVTQSSRYLVKRTGEKVFLECVQDMDHENMFWYRQDPGLGLRLIYFSYDVKMKEKGDIPEGYSVSREKKERFSLILESASTNQTSMYLCASSQAAQPQHFGDGTRLSIL.

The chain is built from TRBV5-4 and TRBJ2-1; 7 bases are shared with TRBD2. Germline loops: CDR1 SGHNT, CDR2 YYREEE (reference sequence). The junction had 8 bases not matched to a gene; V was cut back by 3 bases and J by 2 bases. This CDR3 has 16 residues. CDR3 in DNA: TGTGCCAGCAGCTCTAGTGGGAGGGATCCCTACAATGAGCAGTTCTTC. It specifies CASSSSGRDPYNEQFF. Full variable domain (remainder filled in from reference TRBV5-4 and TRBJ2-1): ETGVTQSPTHLIKTRGQQVTLRCSSQSGHNTVSWYQQALGQGPQFIFQYYREEENGRGNFPPRFSGLQFPNYSSELNVNALELDDSALYLCASSSSGRDPYNEQFFGPGTRLTVL.

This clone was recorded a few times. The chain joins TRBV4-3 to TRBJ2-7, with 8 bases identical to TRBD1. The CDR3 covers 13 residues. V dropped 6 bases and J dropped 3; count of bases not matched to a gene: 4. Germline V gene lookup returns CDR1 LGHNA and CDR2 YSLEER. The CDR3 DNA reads TGCGCCAGCAGTATTGGGACAGGCTACGAGCAGTACTTC. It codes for CASSIGTGYEQYF.

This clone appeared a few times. CDR3 DNA: TGTGCCAGCAGTGACCCCCCACAGGATAACGAGCAGTACTTC. Its protein product is CASSDPPQDNEQYF. The chain carries TRBV6-5 and TRBJ2-7; TRBD1 might be the D (5 bases). The germline V and J ends were trimmed by 5 bases and 5 bases, with 16 bases remaining between them. The CDR3 is 14 amino acids. CDR1 MNHEY and CDR2 SVGAGI come from the germline V gene.

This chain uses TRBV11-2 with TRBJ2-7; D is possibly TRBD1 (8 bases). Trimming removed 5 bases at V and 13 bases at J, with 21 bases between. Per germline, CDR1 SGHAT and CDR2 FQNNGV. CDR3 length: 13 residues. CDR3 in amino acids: CASSALTGDYLYF. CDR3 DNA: TGTGCCAGCAGCGCACTGACAGGGGACTACCTTTACTTC.

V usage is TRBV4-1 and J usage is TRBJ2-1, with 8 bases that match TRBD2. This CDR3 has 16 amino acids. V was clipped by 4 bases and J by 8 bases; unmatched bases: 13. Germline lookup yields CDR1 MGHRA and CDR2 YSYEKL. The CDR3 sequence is CASSPLLSGSDDEQFF. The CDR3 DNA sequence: TGCGCCAGCAGCCCCCTTCTGAGCGGGAGCGATGATGAGCAGTTCTTC.

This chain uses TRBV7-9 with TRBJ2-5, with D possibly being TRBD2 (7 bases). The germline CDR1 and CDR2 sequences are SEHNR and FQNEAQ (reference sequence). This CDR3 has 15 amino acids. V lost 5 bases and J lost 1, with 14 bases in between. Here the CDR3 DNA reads TGTGCCAGCAGCCCAGAGGGGGGGTCCCAAGAGACCCAGTACTTC. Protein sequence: CASSPEGGSQETQYF.

CDR3 DNA sequence: TGTGCCACCAGCAGAGTTAACAGGGAGCTCTATGGCTACACCTTC. Translated: CATSRVNRELYGYTF. V is TRBV15 and J is TRBJ1-2; perhaps TRBD1 as D (6 bases). Per germline, CDR1 LNHNV and CDR2 YYDKDF (reference sequence). This CDR3 is built from 15 residues. V was cut by 1 base and J by 4 bases, with 13 bases left in between.

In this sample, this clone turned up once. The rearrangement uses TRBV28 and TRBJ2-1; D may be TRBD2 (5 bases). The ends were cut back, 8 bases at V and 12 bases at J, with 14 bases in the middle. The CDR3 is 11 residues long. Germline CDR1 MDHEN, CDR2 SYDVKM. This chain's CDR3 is CASGSGRGQFF. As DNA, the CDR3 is TGTGCCAGCGGAAGCGGTCGTGGGCAGTTCTTC. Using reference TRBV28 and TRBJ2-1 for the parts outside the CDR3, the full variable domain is DVKVTQSSRYLVKRTGEKVFLECVQDMDHENMFWYRQDPGLGLRLIYFSYDVKMKEKGDIPEGYSVSREKKERFSLILESASTNQTSMYLCASGSGRGQFFGPGTRLTVL.

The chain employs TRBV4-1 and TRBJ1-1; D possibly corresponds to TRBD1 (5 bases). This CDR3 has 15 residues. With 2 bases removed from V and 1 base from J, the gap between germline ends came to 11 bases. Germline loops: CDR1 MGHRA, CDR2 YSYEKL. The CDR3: CASSQLGLTNTEAFF. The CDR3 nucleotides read TGCGCCAGCAGCCAACTGGGACTGACGAACACTGAAGCTTTCTTT.

Here the CDR3 reads CASSPMGAEHYEQYF. In nucleotides, the CDR3 is TGTGCCAGCAGTCCCATGGGGGCAGAACACTACGAGCAGTACTTC. The gene calls are TRBV6-5 and TRBJ2-7, with TRBD1 as a possible D gene (6 bases). The CDR3 totals 15 residues. The V end lost 5 bases, the J end lost 3 bases, and 17 bases lay between the germline ends. Looked up from germline, CDR1 is MNHEY and CDR2 is SVGAGI.